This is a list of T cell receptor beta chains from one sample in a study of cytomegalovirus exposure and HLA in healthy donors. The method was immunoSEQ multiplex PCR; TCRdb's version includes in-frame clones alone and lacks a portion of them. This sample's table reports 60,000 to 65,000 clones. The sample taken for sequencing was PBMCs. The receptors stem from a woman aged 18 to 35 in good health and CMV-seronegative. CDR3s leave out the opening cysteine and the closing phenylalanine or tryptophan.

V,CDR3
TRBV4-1,ASSQGTGFYEQY
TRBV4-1,ASSHLLAGDNEQF
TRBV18,ASSPPSGASGGNGDTGELF
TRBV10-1,ASSESLQGAGELF
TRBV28,ASSLSRTGSETQY
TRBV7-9,ASRPTGGGANTEAF
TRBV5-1,ASSISPGQNYNEQF
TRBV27,ASSLQGATYEQY
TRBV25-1,ASRATRAYGYT
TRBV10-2,ASSASVRSRTEAF
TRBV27,ASIGLAGGGREQY
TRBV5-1,ASRPWERGSYEQY
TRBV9,ASSVGGSGDNEQF
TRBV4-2,ASSQERVWEAF
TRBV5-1,ASYRTWNTGELF
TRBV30,AWIEGTEAF
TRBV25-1,ASSEPGQGAFYEQY
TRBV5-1,ASSLGGSSGNTIY
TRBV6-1,ASSERTGDSYEQY
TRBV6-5,ASSYNRQLNTEAF
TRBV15,ATSRDSGGADEQF
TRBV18,ASSPMGPAQETQY
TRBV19,ASSIVGQGSYNEKLF
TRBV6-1,ASIPGGSSNYGYT
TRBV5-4,ASSFGTVEAF
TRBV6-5,ASSYSMDGGYTEAF
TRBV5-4,ASSLGGQGVNEQY
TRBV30,AWSQGSRYT
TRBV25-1,ASSEFFRDSDGYT
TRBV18,ASSEPGQADEKLF
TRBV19,ASSDWTGYEQY
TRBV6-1,ASKPGTGSIGEQF
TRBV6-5,ASSYSTGQSLSEAF
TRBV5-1,ASSVAGAQETQY
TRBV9,ASNREDTQY
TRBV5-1,ASSSGQGVGEQY
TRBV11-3,ASSWDTAPQY
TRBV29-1,SGSTGYGEQY
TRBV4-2,ASSQDRASGGARPDTQY
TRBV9,ASSVESSGGAHEQF
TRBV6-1,ASSEPGGGDEQF
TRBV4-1,ASSRQGATYTEAF
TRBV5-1,ASSFTGEGAYEQY
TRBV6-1,ASIKGAAGNTIY
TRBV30,AWSLTATSGYT
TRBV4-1,ASRQLYNEQF
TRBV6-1,ASSELGQGTDKQY
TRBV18,ASSLWTSGVKDEQF
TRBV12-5,ASGPGLATGELF
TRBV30,AWSVVAGGYNEQF
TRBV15,ATSRGTGDWPEAF